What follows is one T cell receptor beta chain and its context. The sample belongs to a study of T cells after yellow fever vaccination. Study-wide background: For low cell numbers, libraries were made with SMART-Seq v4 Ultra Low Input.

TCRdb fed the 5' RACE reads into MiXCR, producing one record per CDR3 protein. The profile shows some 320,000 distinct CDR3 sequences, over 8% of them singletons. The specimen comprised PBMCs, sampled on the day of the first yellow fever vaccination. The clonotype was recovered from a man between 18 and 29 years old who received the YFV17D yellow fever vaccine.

The CDR3 spells CASSPPARVGEQYF. The CDR3, as DNA: TGTGCCAGCAGCCCACCCGCCAGGGTGGGCGAGCAGTACTTC. The chain carries TRBV6-1 and TRBJ2-7; D perhaps matches TRBD1 (5 bases). CDR1 and CDR2 from the germline V gene are MNHNS and SASEGT. Trimming took 6 bases from V and 6 from J, leaving 18 bases between them. This CDR3 is built from 14 residues.